These 30 T cell receptor beta chains originate from one sample sequenced in a study of T cell changes during pregnancy in multiple sclerosis. Method: immunoSEQ multiplex PCR; TCRdb's copy keeps in-frame clones and lacks some. The sample includes 45,000 to 65,000 clones, around 92% of them seen just once. This sample comprised CD4+ T cells from peripheral blood mononuclear cells, obtained after pregnancy. The receptors were gathered from a female donor with multiple sclerosis, enrolled in a pregnancy study.

The CDR3 region is CASSISGLATYEQYF. CDR3 bases: TGTGCCAGTAGTATAAGCGGACTAGCGACCTACGAGCAGTACTTC. V is TRBV19 and J is TRBJ2-7, with TRBD2 matching over 9 bases. CDR3 size: 15 residues. Germline values: CDR1 LNHDA, CDR2 SQIVND (reference sequence). V shed 2 bases and J 2 bases; nucleotides not matched to a gene: 4.

V is TRBV12-5 and J is TRBJ2-5; no reliable D call. The CDR3 covers 17 residues. CDR1 is LGHNT and CDR2 is FRNRAP in the germline V gene. The V gene lost 5 bases and the J gene lost 4 bases, with 23 bases spanning the gap. The CDR3 is CASGMDRGGMRRETQYF. The CDR3 DNA reads as TGTGCTAGTGGTATGGATCGAGGTGGAATGAGGAGAGAGACCCAGTACTTC.

V gene TRBV6-6 combines with J gene TRBJ2-7; 7 nucleotides line up with TRBD1. The CDR3 length is 14 residues. J gave up 0 bases and V 6 bases, and 5 bases lay outside the gene matches. Germline CDR1 MNHNY, CDR2 SVGAGI (reference sequence). CDR3 region: CASRPRDSSYEQYF. Here the CDR3 DNA reads TGTGCCAGCAGACCCCGGGACAGCTCCTACGAGCAGTACTTC.

The chain employs TRBV7-9 and TRBJ1-4; 8 nucleotides line up with TRBD1. V was pared by 2 bases and J by 5 bases, with 4 bases of the junction left unmatched. Germline V gene data show CDR1 as SEHNR and CDR2 as FQNEAQ (reference sequence). This CDR3 is 15 amino acids long. CDR3 loop: CASSLRQGRNEKLFF. CDR3 coding DNA: TGTGCCAGCAGCTTACGACAGGGGCGGAATGAAAAACTGTTTTTT. The whole variable domain, filled in from reference TRBV7-9 and TRBJ1-4, reads DTGVSQNPRHKITKRGQNVTFRCDPISEHNRLYWYRQTLGQGPEFLTYFQNEAQLEKSRLLSDRFSAERPKGSFSTLEIQRTEQGDSAMYLCASSLRQGRNEKLFFGSGTQLSVL.

This clone appeared once. The chain recombines TRBV7-9 with TRBJ2-2; 8 bases map to TRBD2. Per germline, CDR1 SEHNR and CDR2 FQNEAQ (reference sequence). The CDR3 has 17 residues. J gave up 1 base and V 4 bases, and 8 bases lay outside the gene matches. CDR3 in DNA: TGTGCCAGCAGCTCTGGGGCTAGCGGGTTGAACACCGGGGAGCTGTTTTTT. Protein product: CASSSGASGLNTGELFF. Variable domain in full (rest from reference TRBV7-9 and TRBJ2-2): DTGVSQNPRHKITKRGQNVTFRCDPISEHNRLYWYRQTLGQGPEFLTYFQNEAQLEKSRLLSDRFSAERPKGSFSTLEIQRTEQGDSAMYLCASSSGASGLNTGELFFGEGSRLTVL.

This clone was recorded a few times. The chain uses TRBV15 and TRBJ1-1; TRBD1 might be the D (6 bases). CDR1 is LNHNV and CDR2 is YYDKDF in the germline V gene (reference sequence). V gave up 1 base and J gave up 1 base, with 10 bases separating them. The CDR3 has 15 amino acids. Written as DNA, the CDR3 is TGTGCCACCAGCAGAGGCTCGACAGGGAACACTGAAGCTTTCTTT. Translation gives CATSRGSTGNTEAFF.

The chain is built from TRBV7-8 and TRBJ1-3; 11 bases fit TRBD1. The J segment lost 8 bases and the V segment lost 5 bases, leaving 5 bases of the junction unmatched. The CDR3 is made up of 14 amino acids. CDR1 is SGHVS, CDR2 FQNEAQ, per germline. The CDR3 sequence is CASSQGTGGDTIYF. CDR3 DNA sequence: TGTGCCAGCAGCCAGGGGACAGGGGGGGACACCATATATTTT. The full variable domain, with the rest looked up from reference TRBV7-8 and TRBJ1-3, is GAGVSQSPRYKVAKRGQDVALRCDPISGHVSLFWYQQALGQGPEFLTYFQNEAQLDKSGLPSDRFFAERPEGSVSTLKIQRTQQEDSAVYLCASSQGTGGDTIYFGEGSWLTVV.

The genes are TRBV29-1 and TRBJ2-6; the D is unclear. The CDR3 covers 13 residues. Germline-derived CDR1 and CDR2 are SQVTM and ANQGSEA. Trimming removed 3 bases at V and 1 base at J, with 4 bases between. The CDR3 here is CSVEASGANVLTF. CDR3 nucleotides: TGCAGCGTTGAGGCTTCTGGGGCCAACGTCCTGACTTTC. The complete variable domain, with remaining parts taken from reference TRBV29-1 and TRBJ2-6, reads SAVISQKPSRDICQRGTSLTIQCQVDSQVTMMFWYRQQPGQSLTLIATANQGSEATYESGFVIDKFPISRPNLTFSTLTVSNMSPEDSSIYLCSVEASGANVLTFGAGSRLTVL.

V gene TRBV7-8 combines with J gene TRBJ1-2, with 8 nucleotides matching TRBD1. Unmatched junction bases numbered 6, after V lost 5 bases and J lost 4 bases. Per germline, CDR1 SGHVS and CDR2 FQNEAQ. The CDR3 contains 14 residues. The CDR3 protein is CASSDGQGGYGYTF. The DNA of the CDR3 is TGTGCCAGCAGCGATGGACAGGGTGGCTATGGCTACACCTTC.

The chain carries TRBV13 and TRBJ2-7, with TRBD1 matching over 10 bases. Germline V gene sequence: CDR1 PRHDT, CDR2 FYEKMQ (reference sequence). The CDR3 contains 16 residues. The junction had 8 bases not matched to a gene; V was cut back by 5 bases and J by 1 base. This CDR3 is CASSKTGGAGSYEQYF. In nucleotides, the CDR3 is TGTGCCAGCAGCAAGACAGGGGGCGCTGGGTCCTACGAGCAGTACTTC.

The chain recombines TRBV19 with TRBJ1-5; D might be TRBD1 (5 bases). Germline CDR1 and CDR2: LNHDA and SQIVND (reference sequence). The CDR3 has 15 residues. V dropped 5 bases and J dropped 3 bases, with 14 bases sitting between them. CDR3 residues: CASSPGQTYNQPQHF. CDR3 sequence (DNA): TGTGCCAGTAGTCCAGGGCAAACCTACAATCAGCCCCAGCATTTT.

The chain has TRBV11-2 and TRBJ2-1, with a tentative D call TRBD2 (5 bases). Per the germline V gene, CDR1 is SGHAT and CDR2 is FQNNGV. The CDR3 is made up of 14 amino acids. Trimming took 2 bases from V and 4 from J, leaving 9 bases between them. The CDR3 sequence: CASSLLAKYNEQFF. For the CDR3, the DNA is TGTGCCAGCAGCTTACTAGCAAAATACAATGAGCAGTTCTTC.

The gene calls are TRBV4-3 and TRBJ2-1; 13 bases map to TRBD2. V shed 4 bases, J shed 6 bases, and the junction held 12 bases outside the gene matches. The CDR3 is 18 amino acids. Germline V CDR1 and CDR2: LGHNA, YSLEER. CDR3 bases: TGCGCCAGCAGCCTAGGACTAGCGGGAGCCCTTCCCGCCAATGAGCAGTTCTTC. Encoded protein: CASSLGLAGALPANEQFF.

The chain uses TRBV19 and TRBJ2-7, with 8 bases fitting TRBD1. The J segment lost 3 bases and the V segment lost 5 bases, leaving 9 bases of the junction unmatched. The CDR3 covers 15 residues. Per germline, CDR1 LNHDA and CDR2 SQIVND (reference sequence). CDR3 region: CASSPTGTGRYEQYF. Written as DNA, the CDR3 is TGTGCCAGTAGTCCAACCGGGACAGGCCGCTACGAGCAGTACTTC.

V usage is TRBV6-8 and J usage is TRBJ2-1; TRBD2 matches at 10 bases. Germline V lookup: CDR1 MNHGY, CDR2 SAAAGT. The junction had 6 bases not matched to a gene; V was cut back by 7 bases and J by 9 bases. This CDR3 comprises 13 residues. This chain's CDR3 is CASNGTSVREQFF. In DNA form, the CDR3 reads TGTGCCAGCAATGGGACTAGCGTTCGTGAGCAGTTCTTC.

The V and J genes are TRBV10-3 and TRBJ2-1; 11 bases map to TRBD2. The CDR3 length is 16 residues. J was trimmed by 2 bases and V by 0 bases; bases with no gene match: 0. Germline-derived CDR1 and CDR2 are ENHRY and SYGVKD. Written as DNA, the CDR3 is TGTGCCATCAGTGAGTCTAGCGGGAGGGCCTACAATGAGCAGTTCTTC. This gives the protein CAISESSGRAYNEQFF.

The CDR3 here is CASSQENSALAGGLYNEQFF. In DNA form, the CDR3 reads TGCGCCAGCAGCCAAGAAAATTCGGCGCTAGCGGGAGGGCTCTACAATGAGCAGTTCTTC. The chain links TRBV4-3 to TRBJ2-1, with TRBD2 matching over 12 bases. The CDR3 has 20 residues. Germline V gene data show CDR1 as LGHNA and CDR2 as YSLEER. Trimming at V came to 0 bases and at J to 3 bases, leaving 12 bases not matched to a gene.

The chain joins TRBV6-6 to TRBJ2-7; 11 bases are a match to TRBD1. V was pared by 0 bases and J by 6 bases, with 4 bases of the junction left unmatched. CDR1 MNHNY and CDR2 SVGAGI come from the germline V gene (reference sequence). The CDR3 runs 15 residues. The chain's CDR3 is CASSYSKGQGGEQYF. The CDR3 DNA is TGTGCCAGCAGTTACTCGAAGGGACAGGGGGGCGAGCAGTACTTC.

This clone appeared once. V and J are TRBV2 and TRBJ2-7, with 9 positions matching TRBD1. Trimming at V came to 5 bases and at J to 7 bases, leaving 9 bases not matched to a gene. The germline gives CDR1 SNHLY, CDR2 FYNNEI. The CDR3 consists of 14 residues. Here the CDR3 reads CASSSNRGRGEQYF. DNA for the CDR3: TGTGCCAGCAGTAGCAACAGGGGGCGAGGGGAGCAGTACTTC.

This rearrangement joins TRBV2 to TRBJ2-3, with 7 bases identical to TRBD2. Unmatched junction bases numbered 8, after V lost 4 bases and J lost 1 base. This CDR3 is built from 16 residues. CDR1 is SNHLY and CDR2 is FYNNEI in the germline V gene. The chain's CDR3 is CASSAKRTSGTDTQYF. In nucleotides, the CDR3 is TGTGCCAGCAGTGCAAAAAGGACTAGTGGCACAGATACGCAGTATTTT.

This chain links TRBV4-2 with TRBJ2-1; 11 bases map to TRBD2. V was pared by 1 base and J by 8 bases, with 10 bases of the junction left unmatched. The CDR3 consists of 17 residues. CDR1 is LGHNA, CDR2 YNFKEQ, per germline. This chain's CDR3 is CASSQGRIAGGVDEQFF. CDR3 coding DNA: TGTGCCAGCAGCCAAGGAAGAATAGCGGGAGGGGTCGATGAGCAGTTCTTC.

This rearrangement joins TRBV6-5 to TRBJ2-7; 7 bases map to TRBD1. This CDR3 has 14 amino acids. The germline CDR1 and CDR2 sequences are MNHEY and SVGAGI. V was pared by 0 bases and J by 3 bases, with 2 bases of the junction left unmatched. The CDR3 sequence: CASSYSAGGYEQYF. CDR3 in DNA: TGTGCCAGCAGTTACTCAGCAGGGGGCTACGAGCAGTACTTC.

The V and J genes are TRBV6-1 and TRBJ1-2; the D is unclear. Germline CDR1 is MNHNS and CDR2 is SASEGT. This CDR3 is built from 12 residues. The V end lost 6 bases, the J end lost 5 bases, and 10 bases lay between the germline ends. The chain's CDR3 is CASSDHRYGYTF. As DNA, the CDR3 is TGTGCCAGCAGCGACCACAGATATGGCTACACCTTC.

The chain has TRBV5-6 and TRBJ1-2, with D possibly TRBD1 on 6 matching bases. CDR3 size: 15 residues. Per germline, CDR1 SGHDT and CDR2 YYEEEE. The germline V and J ends were trimmed by 0 bases and 5 bases, with 14 bases remaining between them. The DNA of the CDR3 is TGTGCCAGCAGCTTGGCCGGACAGATTAAGTATGGCTACACCTTC. It translates to CASSLAGQIKYGYTF.

CDR3 loop: CASSLNRDKYGYTF. As DNA, the CDR3 is TGTGCCAGCAGTTTGAACCGGGACAAATATGGCTACACCTTC. This chain links TRBV6-5 with TRBJ1-2; maybe TRBD1 (6 bases). There are 14 residues in the CDR3. Germline V gene lookup returns CDR1 MNHEY and CDR2 SVGAGI. The germline V and J ends were trimmed by 4 bases and 5 bases, with 14 bases remaining between them.

Remarks on this clone: The same CDR3 is also encoded by other DNA sequences in this sample. The rearrangement links TRBV5-1 to TRBJ1-2, with TRBD1 matching 7 bases. The CDR3 spans 14 residues. Germline CDR1 is SGHRS and CDR2 is YFSETQ. V was clipped by 4 bases and J by 7 bases; unmatched bases: 10. CDR3 residues: CASSPRDSPLGYTF. The CDR3, as DNA: TGCGCCAGCAGCCCGAGGGACAGTCCACTTGGCTACACCTTC. The variable domain in full, completed from reference TRBV5-1 and TRBJ1-2, reads KAGVTQTPRYLIKTRGQQVTLSCSPISGHRSVSWYQQTPGQGLQFLFEYFSETQRNKGNFPGRFSGRQFSNSRSEMNVSTLELGDSALYLCASSPRDSPLGYTFGSGTRLTVV.

CDR3 amino acids: CASSARQIGYTF. The CDR3 DNA sequence: TGTGCCAGCAGTGCCCGACAGATCGGCTACACCTTC. The genes are TRBV2 and TRBJ1-2; weak D call: TRBD1 (5 bases). This CDR3 is 12 amino acids long. Germline values: CDR1 SNHLY, CDR2 FYNNEI. Trimming took 4 bases from V and 8 from J, leaving 11 bases between them.

Of note for this clone: This specimen includes other DNA sequences encoding the same CDR3. The chain is built from TRBV5-1 and TRBJ2-3; D call uncertain. Germline assignment: CDR1 SGHRS and CDR2 YFSETQ. CDR3 length: 13 residues. V lost 2 bases to trimming and J lost 6 bases, with 10 bases between them. CDR3 protein: CASSLGFGDTQYF. The CDR3 coding sequence is TGCGCCAGCAGCTTAGGATTCGGGGATACGCAGTATTTT.

This chain joins TRBV28 and TRBJ1-1, with 9 bases matching TRBD1. CDR1 and CDR2 from the germline V gene are MDHEN and SYDVKM. CDR3 size: 15 residues. With V trimmed by 6 bases and J by 6 bases, 11 bases remained unmatched. CDR3 protein: CASRSFGTGLSEAFF. CDR3 nucleotide sequence: TGTGCCAGCAGGTCGTTTGGGACAGGGCTCTCTGAAGCTTTCTTT.

The chain has TRBV27 and TRBJ1-1; a possible D gene is TRBD1 (5 bases). CDR1 is MNHEY and CDR2 is SMNVEV in the germline V gene (reference sequence). The CDR3 length is 14 residues. V was shortened by 3 bases and J by 5 bases, with 13 bases between the two germline ends. CDR3 DNA: TGTGCCAGCAGTTTCTCTGGGGCGGTGACTGAAGCTTTCTTT. Translating gives CASSFSGAVTEAFF.